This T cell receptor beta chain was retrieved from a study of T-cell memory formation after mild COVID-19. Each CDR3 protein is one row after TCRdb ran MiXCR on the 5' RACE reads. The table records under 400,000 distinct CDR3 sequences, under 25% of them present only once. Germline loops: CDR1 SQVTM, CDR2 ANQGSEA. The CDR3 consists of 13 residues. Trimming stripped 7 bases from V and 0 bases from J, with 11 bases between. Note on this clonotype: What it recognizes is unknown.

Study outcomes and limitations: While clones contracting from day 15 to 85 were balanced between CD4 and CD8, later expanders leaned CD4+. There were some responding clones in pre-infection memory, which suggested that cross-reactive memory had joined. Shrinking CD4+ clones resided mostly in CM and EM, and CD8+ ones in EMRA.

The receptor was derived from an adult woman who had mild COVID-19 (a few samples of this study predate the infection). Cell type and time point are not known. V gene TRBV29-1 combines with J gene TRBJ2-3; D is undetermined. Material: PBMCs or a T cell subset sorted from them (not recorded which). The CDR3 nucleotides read TGCAGCGCCGGGTTGTCTAGCACAGATACGCAGTATTTT. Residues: CSAGLSSTDTQYF.